The text below deals with one TCR beta chain. The data stem from a study of siplizumab effects on memory and regulatory T cells. The germline V gene has CDR1 MDHEN and CDR2 SYDVKM. CDR3 length: 17 residues. With V trimmed by 2 bases and J by 5 bases, 10 bases remained unmatched. Sequencing was performed with immunoSEQ multiplex PCR; in TCRdb, only in-frame clones are kept and a portion is missing. The sample has about 97,000 clones, over 90% seen once. The source is a human donor in good health. The chain employs TRBV28 and TRBJ2-5; 11 bases map to TRBD1. Sequenced sample: non-Treg CD4+ T cells sorted from blood. The CDR3 region has the DNA TGTGCCAGCAGTTTACCCCCGGGACAGGGGGGTTGGGAGACCCAGTACTTC. It is translated as CASSLPPGQGGWETQYF.